This T cell receptor (beta chain) was sequenced during a study of T-cell memory formation after mild COVID-19. TCRdb redid the calling of the 5' RACE reads with MiXCR, one entry per CDR3 protein. The data hold approximately 260,000 distinct CDR3 sequences, with approximately 15% observed a single time. Unmatched junction bases numbered 4, after V lost 3 bases and J lost 2 bases. This CDR3 comprises 14 residues. The germline V gene encodes CDR1 SGHRS and CDR2 YFSETQ. The sequence was obtained from a man younger than 35 who had mild COVID-19 (a few samples of this study predate the infection). Cell type and time point are not known. The sequencing sample was made of PBMCs or a T cell subset sorted from them (not recorded which). The V and J genes are TRBV5-1 and TRBJ2-7; 8 bases match TRBD1. CDR3 region: CASSSPTGAYEQYF. The CDR3 DNA is TGCGCCAGCAGCTCTCCGACAGGGGCCTACGAGCAGTACTTC.